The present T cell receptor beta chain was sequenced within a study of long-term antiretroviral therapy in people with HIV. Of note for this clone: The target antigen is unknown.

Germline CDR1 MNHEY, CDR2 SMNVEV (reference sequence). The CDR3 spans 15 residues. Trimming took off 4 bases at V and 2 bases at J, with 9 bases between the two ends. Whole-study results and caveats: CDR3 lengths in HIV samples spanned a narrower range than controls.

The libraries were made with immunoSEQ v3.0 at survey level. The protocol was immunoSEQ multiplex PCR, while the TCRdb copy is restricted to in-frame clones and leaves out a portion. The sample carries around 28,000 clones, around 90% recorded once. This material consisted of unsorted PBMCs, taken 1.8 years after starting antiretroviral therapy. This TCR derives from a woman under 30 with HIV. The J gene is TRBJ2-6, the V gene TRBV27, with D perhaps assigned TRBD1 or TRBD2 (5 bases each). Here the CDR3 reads CASSWGIPGANVLTF. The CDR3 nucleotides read TGTGCCAGCAGTTGGGGGATCCCTGGGGCCAACGTCCTGACTTTC.